What follows is one T cell receptor (beta chain) and its context. What it binds is unknown. This sample was taken from a study of cytomegalovirus exposure and HLA in healthy donors. Across the study: The same platform as the approximately 670 first-cohort repertoires was used for the 95 to 150 validation repertoires, a later analysis reported. Findings and limits, study-wide: Many donors carried some public TCRs, although rarity characterized most TCR sequences. The classifier reportedly diagnosed cytomegalovirus status with high sensitivity and specificity. Associated with cytomegalovirus, according to the listing, were some 150 TCR beta chains.

TCRdb's table, derived via immunoSEQ multiplex PCR, lists solely in-frame clones and lacks some. The data hold about 64,000 clones, with around nine tenths observed a single time. The CDR3 extends over 20 amino acids. The J gene is TRBJ1-5, the V gene TRBV21-1; TRBD1 is taken as the D call from the table, unchecked against the DNA. TRBV21-1 constitutes a pseudogene. Sequenced material: PBMCs. This clonotype originated in a woman under 30 in good health and CMV-seronegative. CDR3 nucleotides: TGTGCCAGCAGCAAAGAGGTTCGGGACAGGGTACCGGAAAGCAATCAGCCCCAGCATTTT. As protein: CASSKEVRDRVPESNQPQHF.